The 20 T cell receptor beta chains listed next were all sequenced from one sample in a study of shared clonotypes between healthy human individuals. The table came from immunoSEQ multiplex PCR; TCRdb's copy has only in-frame clones and leaves some out. Of roughly 2,000,000 clones in the sample, roughly 95% were seen once. The naive CD8 subset, CD45RO-negative cells positively selected for CCR7, excluded terminally differentiated effector memory CD45RA+ cells. The specimen was naive CD8+ T cells sorted from blood. The receptors stem from a man between 18 and 29 years old in good health.

This clone is a singleton in its sample. The chain recombines TRBV4-3 with TRBJ2-7, with 7 positions matching TRBD2. The V segment lost 0 bases and the J segment 4 bases; nucleotides outside the gene matches: 3. This CDR3 spans 14 amino acids. Germline V gene sequence: CDR1 LGHNA, CDR2 YSLEER. The CDR3 region is CASSQELAEYEQYF. The DNA of the CDR3 is TGCGCCAGCAGCCAAGAGCTAGCGGAGTACGAGCAGTACTTC.

The chain combines TRBV9 with TRBJ2-3, with TRBD2 matching over 10 bases. This CDR3 has 18 amino acids. Trimming at V came to 4 bases and at J to 2 bases, leaving 13 bases not matched to a gene. The germline V gene encodes CDR1 SGDLS and CDR2 YYNGEE. The CDR3 sequence is CASSLTASGGLITDTQYF. The CDR3 nucleotides read TGTGCCAGCAGCCTAACGGCTAGCGGGGGACTAATCACAGATACGCAGTATTTT.

The genes are TRBV5-4 and TRBJ1-4; D call uncertain. The CDR3 has 13 residues. The germline V gene encodes CDR1 SGHNT and CDR2 YYREEE (reference sequence). Trimming cost V 0 bases and J 7 bases, with 7 bases left between them. CDR3 in DNA: TGTGCCAGCAGCTTGGCCTACGGTGAAAAACTGTTTTTT. Translation: CASSLAYGEKLFF.

V is TRBV27 and J is TRBJ2-1; 9 bases line up with TRBD1. The V segment lost 4 bases and the J segment 5 bases; nucleotides outside the gene matches: 6. Germline loops: CDR1 MNHEY, CDR2 SMNVEV (reference sequence). The CDR3 spans 15 residues. Here the CDR3 reads CASSSTGGANNEQFF. CDR3 nucleotide sequence: TGTGCCAGCAGTTCTACAGGGGGCGCGAACAATGAGCAGTTCTTC.

The rearrangement links TRBV19 to TRBJ2-2; D remains unclear. CDR1 and CDR2 (germline): LNHDA, SQIVND (reference sequence). The CDR3 spans 16 residues. V was cut by 1 base and J by 3 bases, with 12 bases left in between. The CDR3 protein is CASSIAVRPDTGELFF. The CDR3, as DNA: TGTGCCAGTAGTATAGCGGTGAGGCCCGACACCGGGGAGCTGTTTTTT.

V usage is TRBV4-1 and J usage is TRBJ1-2; D may be TRBD1 (5 bases). Trimming removed 0 bases at V and 7 bases at J, with 15 bases between. This CDR3 contains 15 residues. The germline gives CDR1 MGHRA, CDR2 YSYEKL. Here the CDR3 DNA reads TGCGCCAGCAGCCAAGATCCAAGGGGCCGGGGTGGCTACACCTTC. Amino acid sequence: CASSQDPRGRGGYTF.

This rearrangement joins TRBV9 to TRBJ2-1; no reliable D call. Trimming pared 6 bases from V and 2 bases from J, leaving 18 bases between. Germline loops: CDR1 SGDLS, CDR2 YYNGEE. The CDR3 is 16 amino acids. CDR3 residues: CASTPIGQAPYNEQFF. The CDR3 DNA sequence: TGTGCCAGCACCCCCATTGGGCAGGCCCCCTACAATGAGCAGTTCTTC.

The chain uses TRBV2 and TRBJ1-2; possible D gene TRBD1, 6 bases. The CDR3 is 15 residues long. The germline gives CDR1 SNHLY, CDR2 FYNNEI. The V end lost 1 base, the J end lost 3 bases, and 12 bases lay between the germline ends. The CDR3 coding sequence is TGTGCCAGCAGTGAAGGGCAGGAGGGGGACTATGGCTACACCTTC. This encodes CASSEGQEGDYGYTF.

The chain uses TRBV7-3 and TRBJ2-7, with D possibly being TRBD1 (6 bases). Trimming pared 2 bases from V and 4 bases from J, leaving 9 bases between. Looked up from germline, CDR1 is SGHTA and CDR2 is FQGTGA. This CDR3 has 13 residues. DNA of the CDR3: TGTGCCAGCAGCTTAGGACAGATTTACGAGCAGTACTTC. Its protein product is CASSLGQIYEQYF.

This chain links TRBV13 with TRBJ1-2; possible D gene TRBD1, 5 bases. Germline V CDR1 and CDR2: PRHDT, FYEKMQ (reference sequence). The V and J ends lost 5 bases and 3 bases respectively, with 16 bases between them. The CDR3 runs to 15 residues. The CDR3 DNA reads TGTGCCAGCAGCCCAGGACATGCCTGGGACTATGGCTACACCTTC. Translating gives CASSPGHAWDYGYTF.

This clone came up once. The chain recombines TRBV6-6 with TRBJ2-7; D is undetermined. V dropped 7 bases and J dropped 7 bases, with 11 bases sitting between them. The CDR3 is made up of 11 amino acids. Germline CDR1 and CDR2: MNHNY and SVGAGI (reference sequence). The CDR3, as DNA: TGTGCCAGCACCACTGGCGAGGAGCAGTACTTC. Amino acid sequence: CASTTGEEQYF.

On this clone itself: Additional DNA sequences in this sample encode the identical CDR3. V gene TRBV27 combines with J gene TRBJ1-5, with D perhaps matching TRBD1 (5 bases). V lost 2 bases and J 4 bases, leaving 9 bases between the germline ends. Per germline, CDR1 MNHEY and CDR2 SMNVEV (reference sequence). The CDR3 spans 14 residues. The CDR3 loop reads CASSLGGVNQPQHF. In DNA, the CDR3 is TGTGCCAGCAGTTTAGGAGGGGTTAATCAGCCCCAGCATTTT.

V is TRBV5-1 and J is TRBJ2-7, with TRBD2 identical over 8 bases. This CDR3 spans 15 amino acids. The germline gives CDR1 SGHRS, CDR2 YFSETQ. Trimming took 0 bases from V and 5 from J; bases not matched to a gene: 7. The CDR3 protein is CASSLATGGPDEQYF. The CDR3 bases are TGCGCCAGCAGCTTGGCTACGGGGGGGCCGGACGAGCAGTACTTC.

The gene calls are TRBV4-1 and TRBJ1-6; D call uncertain. V was trimmed by 3 bases and J by 14 bases, leaving 14 bases between them. The germline gives CDR1 MGHRA, CDR2 YSYEKL. The length of the CDR3 is 13 residues. CDR3 region: CASSHSGGSTLHF. CDR3 sequence (DNA): TGCGCCAGCAGCCACTCTGGCGGCTCAACCCTCCACTTT.

The chain carries TRBV11-2 and TRBJ2-7, with TRBD2 identical over 8 bases. V shed 3 bases and J 5 bases; nucleotides not matched to a gene: 15. Germline V gives CDR1 SGHAT, CDR2 FQNNGV. There are 17 residues in the CDR3. In DNA, the CDR3 is TGTGCCAGCAGCTTCCCCCCGTGGGGACTAGATGGCCACGAGCAGTACTTC. Amino acid sequence: CASSFPPWGLDGHEQYF. The whole variable domain, remainder taken from reference TRBV11-2 and TRBJ2-7, is EAGVAQSPRYKIIEKRQSVAFWCNPISGHATLYWYQQILGQGPKLLIQFQNNGVVDDSQLPKDRFSAERLKGVDSTLKIQPAKLEDSAVYLCASSFPPWGLDGHEQYFGPGTRLTVT.

This clone is a singleton in its sample. The rearrangement joins TRBV19 to TRBJ1-1; 9 bases match TRBD1. The V gene end was trimmed by 4 bases and the J gene end by 3 bases; junction bases not matched to a gene: 6. From germline, CDR1 is LNHDA and CDR2 SQIVND (reference sequence). CDR3 length: 15 amino acids. CDR3 sequence (DNA): TGTGCCAGTAGTAGGACAGGGGCTACCTACACTGAAGCTTTCTTT. Protein sequence: CASSRTGATYTEAFF.

Concerning this clone: In the same sample, other DNA sequences code for this CDR3. This chain uses TRBV9 with TRBJ1-1; tentative D call: TRBD1 (5 bases). V lost 2 bases to trimming and J lost 5 bases, with 10 bases between them. The CDR3 spans 13 residues. CDR1 is SGDLS, CDR2 YYNGEE, per germline. The CDR3 DNA reads TGTGCCAGCAGCGTTGCCCAGGGAACTGAAGCTTTCTTT. It is translated as CASSVAQGTEAFF.

This rearrangement joins TRBV6-1 to TRBJ2-7; D remains unclear. Germline assignment: CDR1 MNHNS and CDR2 SASEGT. CDR3 length equals 12 residues. Trimming took 1 base from V and 5 from J, leaving 6 bases between them. Written as DNA, the CDR3 is TGTGCCAGCAGTGAAGTTCCCCACGAGCAGTACTTC. Its protein is CASSEVPHEQYF.

The rearrangement joins TRBV7-9 to TRBJ2-3; D may correspond to TRBD1 or TRBD2 (5 bases each). Germline loops: CDR1 SEHNR, CDR2 FQNEAQ (reference sequence). The CDR3 runs to 15 residues. Trimming pared 2 bases from V and 4 bases from J, leaving 13 bases between. CDR3 nucleotide sequence: TGTGCCAGCAGCTTAATCCGGGGCGGATCAGATACGCAGTATTTT. Translated, it gives CASSLIRGGSDTQYF.

V is TRBV7-2 and J is TRBJ2-1, with D perhaps TRBD2 (5 bases). This CDR3 contains 17 residues. The V gene lost 5 bases and the J gene lost 4 bases, with 21 bases spanning the gap. The germline gives CDR1 SGHTA, CDR2 FQGNSA. For the CDR3, the DNA is TGTGCCAGCAGCCCCCTTCCGGAGGAAGAGGGTTACAATGAGCAGTTCTTC. As protein: CASSPLPEEEGYNEQFF.